This TCR beta chain was captured in a study of shared clonotypes between healthy human individuals. Whole-study results and caveats: The diversity represented, both genetic and in exposure history, was limited by few donors.

Produced via immunoSEQ multiplex PCR; TCRdb's table is partial and in-frame only. Seen here are about 450,000 clones, around 75% observed once, and the top ten hold roughly an eighth. Details on this clone: Its antigen is undetermined. Other DNA sequences in the same sample also yield this CDR3.

The sequenced sample was PBMCs. The receptor comes from a middle-aged woman in good health. Some clones in this sample may be carry-over from other donors' samples.

CDR3 amino acids: CASSLGNTDTQYF. The CDR3 nucleotides are TGTGCCAGCAGCTTGGGGAACACAGATACGCAGTATTTT. The rearrangement uses TRBV5-5 and TRBJ2-3; D is uncertain. Trimming removed 0 bases from V and 2 bases from J, with 4 bases in between. In germline, CDR1 is SGHKS, CDR2 YYEKEE (reference sequence). The CDR3 totals 13 residues.